This T cell receptor beta chain was observed in a study of T cells in Graves' hyperthyroidism and ophthalmopathy (dated by TCRdb to the late 2010s). At the level of the whole study: Peripheral blood samples were taken at initial diagnosis, before any treatment was given. To identify distinguishing TCR V-J signatures, a discovery cohort of about 100 patients was used, comprising approximately 40 with Graves' ophthalmopathy and approximately 58 with stable Graves' hyperthyroidism. Prospective prediction of ophthalmopathy was tested in an independent validation cohort of 18 to 20 hyperthyroidism patients and 17 patients who later progressed to ophthalmopathy. The 95 to 100 discovery patients were randomly divided into training and test sets at a 7:3 ratio. Thyroid tissue and blood T-cell repertoires from about six Graves' hyperthyroidism patients were also compared in the study. After sampling, hyperthyroidism patients received methimazole starting at 30 mg daily, and ophthalmopathy patients received high-dose intravenous methylprednisolone. The paper describes TCR Vbeta CDR3 sequencing of around 130 peripheral blood samples, made up of some 40 ophthalmopathy patients, around 78 hyperthyroidism patients and 17 progressor patients.

Findings and caveats that apply to the study as a whole: No statistical method was used to set the sample size in advance, and investigators knew the group allocation. Most expanded thyroid clonotypes (frequency above 0.001) were also detected in blood, suggesting blood repertoires may reflect thyroid immune responses. A model built on a 13 V-J signature distinguished ophthalmopathy from stable hyperthyroidism, reaching over 85% sensitivity and 81.08% specificity in cross-validation and 80%/75% in testing. In validation, the model predicted progression to ophthalmopathy with around 71% sensitivity and 72% to 85% specificity, a median of 6.5 months before onset.

TCR beta CDR3 regions were amplified from RNA transcripts. The first round of RT-PCR for the TCR CDR3 was performed with the HTBI primer set and the Qiagen OneStep RT-PCR kit. Libraries were constructed in a second round of multiplex PCR, after which size selection and purification were performed. Paired-end sequencing of the libraries was performed with 100 bp reads on an Illumina HiSeq2000. Concerning the study's data processing: SOAPnuke was used to process the raw data, removing reads that contained adapters or uncalled bases, had a mean Phred below 15, or lacked an exact match to the constant primer or identifier. High-quality paired reads were merged using COPE v1.2.5, and each unique nucleotide sequence was defined as a clonotype. Clonotypes were aligned to IMGT TRBV, TRBD and TRBJ reference segments using MiTCR v1.1. The analysis included only V-J combinations with a frequency above 0.0001, which together covered roughly 99% of the repertoires. A TCS score was defined as the ratio between F50 (clonal expansion) and ExV (chaos), using BLOSUM62-based TCRdist between CDR3 peptides within each V-J. Welch's t-statistics and random forest reduced fewer than 600 V-J features to 13, which were used in a naive Bayes classifier (R e1071). In TCRdb, the public reads were trimmed at Q25 with fastp and aligned with MiXCR, with productive beta chains retained. Rows matching on CDR3 protein sequence are summarized as one entry with the most common DNA and genes. Here the V and J calls rest on TCRdb's processing, not on the authors' analysis. Present in this sample are a few hundred thousand distinct CDR3 sequences, around 13% of which were seen just once. The ten largest make up approximately 5.7% of the sample.

This clonotype was counted many times. Its antigen remains unidentified. No much larger clone exists at a distance of one base, and base qualities are not known. The CDR3 sequence holds 13 residues, the cysteine and phenylalanine included. Of all the DNA, just the CDR3 is kept, 39 bases in frame from base 1. Between the V and J ends, shortened by 3 bases and 5 bases respectively, the junction contains 7 bases. Hyperthyroidism patients were aged 18 to 65 years and newly diagnosed, with disease duration of less than 2 months. The study excluded patients with uncontrolled infections, other autoimmune diseases, pregnancy or lactation. Clinical symptoms, serum thyroxine and TRAb, thyroid ultrasound, and orbital computed tomography formed the basis for the diagnoses. For progressor patients, blood was drawn at the first diagnosis of hyperthyroidism, before any ophthalmopathy symptoms had appeared. PBMCs were separated from roughly 10 ml of fresh peripheral blood using Ficoll-Paque density gradient centrifugation. Progressor patients were initially diagnosed with Graves' hyperthyroidism and developed ophthalmopathy during follow-up. Total RNA was extracted using Trizol reagent, and RNA quality was assessed on an Agilent 2100 Bioanalyzer.

Sample: blood. This TCR was recovered from a woman aged 25 to 39 with Graves' hyperthyroidism that later progressed to Graves' ophthalmopathy. The rearranged chain carries TRBV12-3 or TRBV12-4 and TRBJ2-2; TRBD2 is a possible D gene, resting on 5 matching bases. The DNA sequence is TGTGCCAGCAGTTTCCGAGGGACCGGGGAGCTGTTTTTT. It specifies CASSFRGTGELFF.